These 28 T cell receptor beta chains originate from one sample sequenced in a study of T cells after posttransplantation cyclophosphamide. Generated by immunoSEQ multiplex PCR, the TCRdb table keeps only in-frame clones and is missing some. The sample yields 8,000 to 10,000 clones, without any singletons. A marrow graft followed busulfan-fludarabine conditioning, with cyclophosphamide on days +3 and +4. Sequencing used PBMCs, obtained around 370 days after allogeneic stem cell transplant with posttransplant cyclophosphamide. These receptors were obtained from a male patient aged 45-60 years who received an allogeneic stem cell transplant from a related donor and was CMV-positive. Some T cells may originate from the graft donor.

This clone was seen many times. V is TRBV7-2 and J is TRBJ1-5, with 12 bases matching TRBD1. The CDR3 sequence is 16 residues long. Trimming removed 1 base from V and 6 bases from J; junction bases left unmatched: 4. CDR1 is SGHTA, CDR2 FQGNSA, per germline. CDR3 coding DNA: TGTGCCAGCAGCTTAGGAGGGACAGGGGGCATTCAGCCCCAGCATTTT. It encodes CASSLGGTGGIQPQHF. The full variable domain, in which reference TRBV7-2 and TRBJ1-5 provide the parts outside the CDR3, is GAGVSQSPSNKVTEKGKDVELRCDPISGHTALYWYRQSLGQGLEFLIYFQGNSAPDKSGLPSDRFSAERTGGSVSTLTIQRTQQEDSAVYLCASSLGGTGGIQPQHFGDGTRLSIL.

This clone is judged medium-sized (0.01 to 0.1%). The chain combines TRBV13 with TRBJ1-3; 9 bases align to TRBD1. Germline CDR1 reads PRHDT; CDR2 reads FYEKMQ (reference sequence). Unmatched junction bases numbered 9, after V lost 7 bases and J lost 8 bases. CDR3 length: 14 residues. The CDR3 here is CASTSRGQGYTIYF. In DNA, the CDR3 is TGTGCCAGCACCTCAAGGGGACAGGGTTACACCATATATTTT.

This clone was found many times. The chain has TRBV4-1 and TRBJ1-3; D remains unclear. V shed 3 bases and J shed 2 bases, with 11 bases lying between them. This CDR3 comprises 15 residues. In germline, CDR1 is MGHRA, CDR2 YSYEKL. CDR3 loop: CASSHPREAGNTIYF. The CDR3, as DNA: TGCGCCAGCAGCCACCCAAGGGAGGCTGGAAACACCATATATTTT.

The table lists this clone with many counts. The V gene is TRBV19, the J gene TRBJ2-7, with 7 positions matching TRBD1. J lost 2 bases, V lost 5 bases, and 9 bases had no gene match. The length of the CDR3 is 15 residues. Germline V gene sequence: CDR1 LNHDA, CDR2 SQIVND (reference sequence). Here the CDR3 DNA reads TGTGCCAGTAGTGAAGACAGGGTAACAACCTACGAGCAGTACTTC. Its protein product is CASSEDRVTTYEQYF.

By sample share, this clone is medium-sized. The chain couples TRBV19 to TRBJ1-1; D ambiguous. Deletions cut 6 bases from V and 5 bases from J, with 13 bases between. Per germline, CDR1 LNHDA and CDR2 SQIVND (reference sequence). There are 13 residues in the CDR3. In DNA, the CDR3 is TGTGCCAGTAGCGGACTTTTGTTTACTGAAGCTTTCTTT. This encodes CASSGLLFTEAFF. The variable domain in full, completed from reference TRBV19 and TRBJ1-1, reads DGGITQSPKYLFRKEGQNVTLSCEQNLNHDAMYWYRQDPGQGLRLIYYSQIVNDFQKGDIAEGYSVSREKKESFPLTVTSAQKNPTAFYLCASSGLLFTEAFFGQGTRLTVV.

Worth noting for this clone: A much larger clone lies one base from this, so it may be a read error. Without the conserved terminal phenylalanine or tryptophan, this CDR3 likely stems from a read error. The chain couples TRBV6-1 to TRBJ1-2; 8 nucleotides align to TRBD1. V dropped 3 bases and J dropped 4; count of bases not matched to a gene: 7. Germline-derived CDR1 and CDR2 are MNHNS and SASEGT. The CDR3 has 15 residues. CDR3 sequence reads: CASSDGRGRVYGYTL. The CDR3 DNA reads as TGTGCCAGCAGTGATGGCAGGGGGCGCGTCTATGGCTACACCCTC.

This clone was recorded at least ten times. This chain connects TRBV27 to TRBJ2-1; 15 bases map to TRBD2. Germline assignment: CDR1 MNHEY and CDR2 SMNVEV (reference sequence). The ends lost 2 bases at V and 4 bases at J; junction bases unmatched: 9. The CDR3 is made up of 19 amino acids. The CDR3 DNA is TGTGCCAGCAGTTTACGGACTAGCGGGAGGGAACGGATTTACAATGAGCAGTTCTTC. Translating gives CASSLRTSGRERIYNEQFF.

This clone appeared many times. The rearrangement joins TRBV6-1 to TRBJ1-5; 7 nucleotides match TRBD1. This CDR3 has 14 amino acids. Losses at the gene ends were 9 bases for V and 3 bases for J; bases not matched to a gene: 8. In germline, CDR1 is MNHNS, CDR2 SASEGT. The CDR3 DNA sequence: TGTGCCAGTTGGCTGGGACAGTACAATCAGCCCCAGCATTTT. It codes for CASWLGQYNQPQHF.

This clone occurred many times. This rearrangement joins TRBV2 to TRBJ2-5; 7 positions match TRBD1. The CDR3 sequence is 13 residues long. Germline CDR1 is SNHLY and CDR2 is FYNNEI. Losses at the gene ends were 3 bases for V and 2 bases for J; bases not matched to a gene: 0. The CDR3 DNA reads as TGTGCCAGCAGTGAGGGACAGCAAGAGACCCAGTACTTC. Protein: CASSEGQQETQYF.

This clone was observed at least ten times. The V call is TRBV11-2, the J call TRBJ1-4; the match to TRBD1 covers 7 bases. Germline values: CDR1 SGHAT, CDR2 FQNNGV. V shed 5 bases, J shed 5 bases, and the junction held 5 bases outside the gene matches. The CDR3 runs 14 residues. CDR3: CASSTGQPNEKLFF. The CDR3 DNA sequence: TGTGCCAGCAGCACGGGACAGCCGAATGAAAAACTGTTTTTT.

The table lists this clone with many counts. The chain uses TRBV6-6 and TRBJ2-7; a weak D match, TRBD2 (6 bases). The CDR3 runs 15 residues. Germline values: CDR1 MNHNY, CDR2 SVGAGI (reference sequence). V was clipped by 6 bases and J by 4 bases, with 19 bases between them. The CDR3, as DNA: TGTGCCAGCAGGATTCTTAGCGGTTCCAATTACGAGCAGTACTTC. Its protein product is CASRILSGSNYEQYF.

This clone was counted at least ten times. This sequence joins TRBV5-4 and TRBJ1-4, with D possibly matching TRBD1 (6 bases). Germline values: CDR1 SGHNT, CDR2 YYREEE (reference sequence). The CDR3 has 15 residues. Deletions cut 2 bases from V and 4 bases from J, with 12 bases between. The CDR3 nucleotides read TGTGCCAGCAGCTTATCAGGGGCGGGTAATGAAAAACTGTTTTTT. Its protein is CASSLSGAGNEKLFF.

This clone was detected ten times or more. The chain combines TRBV18 with TRBJ2-1; 9 nucleotides align to TRBD1. With V trimmed by 5 bases and J by 5 bases, 7 bases remained unmatched. The CDR3 contains 15 residues. In germline, CDR1 is KGHSH, CDR2 LQKENI. The CDR3 sequence: CASSSGTGYHNEQFF. Written as DNA, the CDR3 is TGTGCCAGCTCATCCGGGACAGGGTACCACAATGAGCAGTTCTTC.

This clone was observed at least ten times. The chain recombines TRBV5-5 with TRBJ2-2; D is unclear. The CDR3 has 15 amino acids. The germline CDR1 and CDR2 sequences are SGHKS and YYEKEE (reference sequence). Trimming shortened V by 4 bases and J by 1 base, and 11 bases separated the two germline ends. The CDR3: CASSRYYENTGELFF. DNA of the CDR3: TGTGCCAGCAGCCGCTACTATGAGAACACCGGGGAGCTGTTTTTT.

In its sample, this clone was seen many times. This chain connects TRBV15 to TRBJ2-7; perhaps TRBD1 as D (5 bases). The CDR3 length is 15 residues. V was pared by 1 base and J by 1 base, with 11 bases between. Germline CDR1 LNHNV, CDR2 YYDKDF (reference sequence). In nucleotides, the CDR3 is TGTGCCACCAGCAGAGCCAGGGATCCATCCTACGAGCAGTACTTC. This gives the protein CATSRARDPSYEQYF.

This clone was counted at least ten times. The chain uses TRBV6-5 and TRBJ1-4; TRBD1 is a possible D gene (6 bases). Germline CDR1 is MNHEY and CDR2 is SVGAGI. The CDR3 loop spans 14 amino acids. Trimming left V 0 bases short and J 4 bases short, with 6 bases between. CDR3 in DNA: TGTGCCAGCAGTTACTCAGGGGGTAATGAAAAACTGTTTTTT. Translation: CASSYSGGNEKLFF.

This clone appeared many times. V is TRBV18 and J is TRBJ2-3, with TRBD1 as a possible D gene (6 bases). V shed 2 bases and J shed 1 base, with 16 bases lying between them. Germline V lookup: CDR1 KGHSH, CDR2 LQKENI. This CDR3 contains 17 residues. The CDR3 DNA reads as TGTGCCAGCTCACCAGTCAGGGGCAGGGGAGGCACAGATACGCAGTATTTT. It codes for CASSPVRGRGGTDTQYF.

As for this clone: The DNA is left out, because the CDR3 cannot be placed on it with certainty; the CDR3 is given as TCRdb lists it. The chain carries TRBV1 and TRBJ2-5; the D call in the table, TRBD2, was not verified against the DNA. TRBV1 is labeled a pseudogene. The CDR3 totals 18 residues, both ends included. The CDR3 here is CTSSQAGVGGGTQETQYF.

There are many counts of this clone. The V and J genes are TRBV19 and TRBJ2-4; 10 nucleotides match TRBD1. The V gene end was trimmed by 8 bases and the J gene end by 11 bases; junction bases not matched to a gene: 6. CDR1 and CDR2 from the germline V gene are LNHDA and SQIVND (reference sequence). The CDR3 contains 12 residues. CDR3 sequence (DNA): TGTGCCAGTCTCGGGGGACAGGGGTTTCAGTACTTC. Protein sequence: CASLGGQGFQYF.

Many counts were recorded for this clone. The chain is built from TRBV14 and TRBJ2-7; D gene unclear. Deletions cut 2 bases from V and 0 bases from J, with 11 bases between. From germline, CDR1 is SGHDN and CDR2 FVKESK. The CDR3 contains 15 residues. CDR3 sequence (DNA): TGTGCCAGCAGCCAAAATATACCGAGCTCCTACGAGCAGTACTTC. It codes for CASSQNIPSSYEQYF.

This clone was seen ten or more times. V and J are TRBV6-5 and TRBJ2-5; 8 bases agree with TRBD2. Germline-derived CDR1 and CDR2 are MNHEY and SVGAGI. The V and J ends lost 2 bases and 5 bases, in that order; junction bases with no gene match: 10. This CDR3 has 16 residues. CDR3 DNA: TGTGCCAGCAGTTACCGCAGGGCGGGGGGCCGGGAGACCCAGTACTTC. Protein sequence: CASSYRRAGGRETQYF.

This clone was seen many times. This chain uses TRBV4-1 with TRBJ2-1, with 8 bases identical to TRBD2. In germline, CDR1 is MGHRA, CDR2 YSYEKL. The V gene end was trimmed by 1 base and the J gene end by 4 bases; junction bases not matched to a gene: 6. The CDR3 consists of 16 residues. DNA for the CDR3: TGCGCCAGCAGCCAAGGGAGCGGGAGTGCTTACAATGAGCAGTTCTTC. Protein sequence: CASSQGSGSAYNEQFF.

This clone was observed many times. The J gene is TRBJ2-1, the V gene TRBV5-5; the D gene could be TRBD1 or TRBD2 (5 bases each). The CDR3 has 15 residues. V was trimmed by 4 bases and J by 0 bases, leaving 11 bases between them. Germline V gives CDR1 SGHKS, CDR2 YYEKEE (reference sequence). CDR3 amino acids: CASSVGRSSYNEQFF. CDR3 coding DNA: TGTGCCAGCAGCGTGGGACGGAGCTCCTACAATGAGCAGTTCTTC.

This clone was seen at least ten times. The rearrangement links TRBV6-5 to TRBJ2-7; TRBD1 aligns across 9 bases. Germline CDR1 and CDR2: MNHEY and SVGAGI. V gave up 6 bases and J gave up 5 bases; unmatched junction bases: 8. CDR3 length: 14 amino acids. The DNA of the CDR3 is TGTGCCAGCAGCTTCCTGGGACAGGGCAACGAGCAGTACTTC. This codes for CASSFLGQGNEQYF.

This clone was counted many times. The chain has TRBV20-1 and TRBJ1-1; D is ambiguous. CDR1 and CDR2 (germline): DFQATT, SNEGSKA (reference sequence). V was cut by 4 bases and J by 7 bases, with 10 bases left in between. The CDR3 covers 11 residues. The CDR3 is CSAIEAVEAFF. As DNA, the CDR3 is TGCAGTGCTATAGAGGCAGTTGAAGCTTTCTTT.

In nucleotides, the CDR3 is TGTGCTAGTGGTTTGTCAATCATTCCGGGACTAGCGGGAACCCCCTCCTACGAGCAGTACTTC. Protein sequence: CASGLSIIPGLAGTPSYEQYF. V gene TRBV12-5 combines with J gene TRBJ2-7; 13 bases are shared with TRBD2. After removal of 2 bases from V and 0 bases from J, the junction contained 16 bases not matched to a gene. Germline lookup yields CDR1 LGHNT and CDR2 FRNRAP. The CDR3 covers 21 residues.

This clone was observed at least ten times. V usage is TRBV5-1 and J usage is TRBJ2-1; 8 nucleotides agree with TRBD1. The CDR3 loop spans 18 amino acids. Germline V gene lookup returns CDR1 SGHRS and CDR2 YFSETQ. Trimming cost V 1 base and J 4 bases; bases outside gene matches: 13. The CDR3 nucleotides are TGCGCCAGCAGCTTGTCCGACAGGGGCCTCGGGCCTTACAATGAGCAGTTCTTC. Translated, it gives CASSLSDRGLGPYNEQFF.

This clone was picked up many times. J is TRBJ2-2 and V is TRBV7-2, with D tentatively TRBD1 (5 bases). Germline V CDR1 and CDR2: SGHTA, FQGNSA. Trimming removed 1 base from V and 6 bases from J, with 12 bases in between. The CDR3 has 15 amino acids. CDR3 residues: CASSLVQGSSGELFF. CDR3 DNA sequence: TGTGCCAGCAGCTTAGTTCAGGGAAGTTCCGGGGAGCTGTTTTTT.